These 25 T cell receptor beta chains originate from one sample sequenced in a study of T cells in Graves' hyperthyroidism and ophthalmopathy. RNA transcripts provided the source from which TCR beta CDR3 regions were amplified. The HTBI primer set drove a first-round RT-PCR of the TCR CDR3. TCRdb reprocessed the multiplex PCR reads with MiXCR, giving one entry per CDR3 protein. Seen here are 540,000 or so distinct CDR3 sequences, more than 45% observed once, and the top ten hold roughly 20%. Sequenced input: peripheral blood or thyroid tissue (not recorded which). The receptors were sampled from an adult woman with Graves' disease, either hyperthyroidism or ophthalmopathy (not recorded which).

Many counts were recorded for this clonotype. This chain joins TRBV7-2 and TRBJ2-7; D uncertain. In germline, CDR1 is SGHTA, CDR2 FQGNSA. With 6 bases removed from V and 0 bases from J, the gap between germline ends came to 15 bases. The CDR3 length is 15 residues. CDR3 DNA sequence: TGTGCCAGCAGTTTCGATGCGCGGAGCTCCTACGAGCAGTACTTC. It codes for CASSFDARSSYEQYF.

This clonotype has at least ten counts. This chain links TRBV20-1 with TRBJ2-5, with D possibly TRBD2 on 6 matching bases. From germline, CDR1 is DFQATT and CDR2 SNEGSKA (reference sequence). The CDR3 contains 14 residues. V was cut by 7 bases and J by 2 bases, with 17 bases left in between. CDR3 coding DNA: TGCAGTGTTTCCGGGACTGGATTTCAAGAGACCCAGTACTTC. It codes for CSVSGTGFQETQYF.

The chain uses TRBV10-3 and TRBJ1-1, with D unresolved. V was pared by 4 bases and J by 1 base, with 7 bases between. The germline gives CDR1 ENHRY, CDR2 SYGVKD. This CDR3 region has 13 residues. This CDR3 reads CAISAGPNTEAFF. CDR3 sequence (DNA): TGTGCCATCAGTGCCGGACCGAACACTGAAGCTTTCTTT.

V is TRBV10-3 and J is TRBJ2-5; 10 positions agree with TRBD1. The CDR3 loop spans 14 amino acids. V lost 10 bases to trimming and J lost 9 bases; unmatched junction nucleotides: 14. Germline V gene lookup returns CDR1 ENHRY and CDR2 SYGVKD. CDR3 sequence reads: CATTGDRGYQPQYF. CDR3 coding DNA: TGTGCCACCACCGGGGACAGGGGTTATCAGCCCCAGTACTTC.

This clonotype was found a few times. This sequence joins TRBV19 and TRBJ1-1; 9 nucleotides line up with TRBD1. Trimming cost V 8 bases and J 1 base; bases outside gene matches: 2. CDR3 length equals 13 residues. Per the germline V gene, CDR1 is LNHDA and CDR2 is SQIVND (reference sequence). CDR3 protein: CASGQGTNTEAFF. The CDR3 coding sequence is TGTGCCAGTGGACAGGGGACGAACACTGAAGCTTTCTTT. Full variable domain (missing parts from reference TRBV19 and TRBJ1-1): DGGITQSPKYLFRKEGQNVTLSCEQNLNHDAMYWYRQDPGQGLRLIYYSQIVNDFQKGDIAEGYSVSREKKESFPLTVTSAQKNPTAFYLCASGQGTNTEAFFGQGTRLTVV.

With regard to this clonotype: One junction end disagrees with the germline gene, perhaps due to a read error. The chain uses TRBV7-9 and TRBJ2-7, with 9 bases fitting TRBD2. Per the germline V gene, CDR1 is SEHNR and CDR2 is FQNEAQ (reference sequence). The CDR3 is 16 residues long. Written as DNA, the CDR3 is TGTGCCAGCAGCCCTCCGAGCGGGAGGCGCGGCGGGGAGCTGTACTTC. This encodes CASSPPSGRRGGELYF. Using reference TRBV7-9 and TRBJ2-7 for the parts outside the CDR3, the full variable domain is DTGVSQNPRHKITKRGQNVTFRCDPISEHNRLYWYRQTLGQGPEFLTYFQNEAQLEKSRLLSDRFSAERPKGSFSTLEIQRTEQGDSAMYLCASSPPSGRRGGELYFGPGTRLTVT.

This clonotype was detected ten times or more. The rearrangement joins TRBV19 to TRBJ1-5, with D uncertain. Germline lookup yields CDR1 LNHDA and CDR2 SQIVND (reference sequence). This CDR3 comprises 13 residues. The V end was cut by 3 bases, the J end by 7 bases, with 10 bases between. Here the CDR3 reads CASSIGRVQPQHF. The CDR3, as DNA: TGTGCCAGTAGTATTGGTAGGGTCCAGCCCCAGCATTTT. The variable domain in full, completed from reference TRBV19 and TRBJ1-5, reads DGGITQSPKYLFRKEGQNVTLSCEQNLNHDAMYWYRQDPGQGLRLIYYSQIVNDFQKGDIAEGYSVSREKKESFPLTVTSAQKNPTAFYLCASSIGRVQPQHFGDGTRLSIL.

This clonotype has a count of ten or more. The V and J genes are TRBV4-1 and TRBJ2-5; possibly TRBD2 for D (6 bases). V lost 4 bases and J lost 1, with 10 bases in between. Germline lookup yields CDR1 MGHRA and CDR2 YSYEKL. The CDR3 is 14 residues long. CDR3 sequence (DNA): TGCGCCAGCAGCCTGACGGGAGCCCAAGAGACCCAGTACTTC. It encodes CASSLTGAQETQYF.

This CDR3 reads CASSSDRGSYSPLHF. In DNA form, the CDR3 reads TGTGCCAGCAGTTCGGACAGGGGGAGTTATTCACCCCTCCACTTT. J is TRBJ1-6 and V is TRBV5-4; 10 nucleotides align to TRBD1. Looked up from germline, CDR1 is SGHNT and CDR2 is YYREEE (reference sequence). V lost 5 bases, J lost 8 bases, and 7 bases stayed unmatched. There are 15 residues in the CDR3.

This clonotype was seen a single time. The chain is built from TRBV15 and TRBJ1-3; maybe TRBD1 (6 bases). Trimming stripped 1 base from V and 2 bases from J, with 6 bases between. The CDR3 runs 14 residues. Germline values: CDR1 LNHNV, CDR2 YYDKDF (reference sequence). CDR3 amino acids: CATSRAGAGNTIYF. The CDR3 region has the DNA TGTGCCACCAGCAGAGCAGGGGCTGGAAACACCATATATTTT. Complete variable domain (other parts from reference TRBV15 and TRBJ1-3): DAMVIQNPRYQVTQFGKPVTLSCSQTLNHNVMYWYQQKSSQAPKLLFHYYDKDFNNEADTPDNFQSRRPNTSFCFLDIRSPGLGDTAMYLCATSRAGAGNTIYFGEGSWLTVV.

Worth noting for this clonotype: Because the CDR3's place on the DNA is in doubt, the DNA is left out and the CDR3 is given as listed by TCRdb. CDR3: CACSARRGGAHEQYF. The V gene is TRBV7-9, the J gene TRBJ2-7; TRBD2 was called by the table and not checked on the DNA. The CDR3 region is 15 residues in length, termini included. CDR1 is SEHNR, CDR2 FQNEAQ, per germline (reference sequence).

This clonotype came up many times. The chain employs TRBV25-1 and TRBJ1-1, with TRBD1 matching over 7 bases. J lost 1 base, V lost 4 bases, and 6 bases had no gene match. Germline CDR1 and CDR2: MGHDK and SYGVNS. The CDR3 contains 15 residues. The CDR3 nucleotides are TGTGCCAGCAGTGGAGAAAACAGGGGGAACACTGAAGCTTTCTTT. It codes for CASSGENRGNTEAFF. Filled out from reference TRBV25-1 and TRBJ1-1, the complete variable domain reads EADIYQTPRYLVIGTGKKITLECSQTMGHDKMYWYQQDPGMELHLIHYSYGVNSTEKGDLSSESTVSRIRTEHFPLTLESARPSHTSQYLCASSGENRGNTEAFFGQGTRLTVV.

The chain uses TRBV20-1 and TRBJ2-7; perhaps TRBD2 as D (6 bases). Trimming removed 3 bases from V and 7 bases from J, with 22 bases in between. Germline-derived CDR1 and CDR2 are DFQATT and SNEGSKA (reference sequence). The CDR3 runs 15 residues. CDR3 sequence: CSARRGLSSYNEQYF. The CDR3 DNA follows: TGCAGTGCTAGGCGGGGCCTGAGCTCCTACAATGAGCAGTACTTC.

The chain links TRBV10-2 to TRBJ1-2; D is undetermined. V lost 7 bases and J lost 0, with 9 bases in between. The CDR3 has 13 residues. The germline gives CDR1 WSHSY, CDR2 SAAADI. CDR3 amino acids: CASKGSANYGYTF. The CDR3 bases are TGCGCCAGCAAGGGCAGTGCTAACTATGGCTACACCTTC.

This chain links TRBV20-1 with TRBJ2-5, with D unresolved. Germline V gives CDR1 DFQATT, CDR2 SNEGSKA (reference sequence). Trimming took off 0 bases at V and 7 bases at J, with 6 bases between the two ends. This CDR3 has 11 residues. DNA for the CDR3: TGCAGTGCTAGAGATCCGCGGACCCAGTACTTC. The encoded protein is CSARDPRTQYF.

The rearrangement joins TRBV5-1 to TRBJ1-2, with D hard to call. V was cut by 2 bases and J by 2 bases, with 19 bases left in between. The CDR3 extends over 17 amino acids. The germline V gene encodes CDR1 SGHRS and CDR2 YFSETQ. This CDR3 is CASSLRPQDPSNYGYTF. In nucleotides, the CDR3 is TGCGCCAGCAGCTTACGTCCTCAGGACCCATCAAACTATGGCTACACCTTC.

This clonotype was counted many times. The rearrangement links TRBV11-2 to TRBJ2-7; D unclear. Germline CDR1 is SGHAT and CDR2 is FQNNGV. V lost 1 base, J lost 3 bases, and 10 bases lay in between. The CDR3 runs to 14 residues. The CDR3 is CASSLAAFLYEQYF. The CDR3 nucleotides read TGTGCCAGCAGCTTAGCTGCGTTCCTCTACGAGCAGTACTTC.

The V call is TRBV15, the J call TRBJ1-1, with D perhaps matching TRBD1 (5 bases). In germline, CDR1 is LNHNV, CDR2 YYDKDF (reference sequence). Trimming pared 0 bases from V and 4 bases from J, leaving 15 bases between. The CDR3 consists of 16 residues. CDR3 coding DNA: TGTGCCACCAGCAGAGATCCCGCAGGGAGAGGCACTGAAGCTTTCTTT. It specifies CATSRDPAGRGTEAFF.

This sequence joins TRBV7-9 and TRBJ2-5; TRBD1 matches 8 bases. Germline trimming cut 4 bases from V and 6 bases from J; bases unmatched to any gene: 10. The CDR3 loop spans 15 amino acids. Germline CDR1 reads SEHNR; CDR2 reads FQNEAQ (reference sequence). The CDR3 region has the DNA TGTGCCAGCAGCTCAAGCGGACAGGGTAGGAAGACCCAGTACTTC. As protein: CASSSSGQGRKTQYF.

The rearrangement uses TRBV12-3 or TRBV12-4 and TRBJ2-6, with 8 bases matching TRBD2. V was pared by 5 bases and J by 0 bases, with 3 bases of the junction left unmatched. This CDR3 is 16 amino acids long. Here the CDR3 reads CASSPGTSSGANVLTF. CDR3 nucleotides: TGTGCCAGCAGTCCCGGGACTAGCTCTGGGGCCAACGTCCTGACTTTC.

The chain has TRBV7-9 and TRBJ2-7; possibly TRBD1 for D (6 bases). Trimming left V 10 bases short and J 6 bases short, with 19 bases between. This CDR3 is 13 amino acids long. The germline CDR1 and CDR2 sequences are SEHNR and FQNEAQ (reference sequence). In DNA, the CDR3 is TGTGCCACCATGGACAGTAAAACCTGCGAGCAGTACTTC. Translation: CATMDSKTCEQYF.

This clonotype was recorded once. Here the CDR3 omits its conserved ending phenylalanine or tryptophan, so a read error is the likely source. The DNA is omitted, as the CDR3 cannot be located on it reliably, and the CDR3 follows TCRdb's listing. The V call is TRBV29-1, the J call TRBJ2-7; the table's D call, TRBD1, was not checked against the DNA. The CDR3 has 9 amino acids, counting both end residues. Germline CDR1 reads SQVTM; CDR2 reads ANQGSEA. CDR3 residues: CSVSRLRAS.

The chain has TRBV12-3 or TRBV12-4 and TRBJ1-4, with D uncertain. The CDR3 contains 15 residues. Trimming left V 7 bases short and J 7 bases short, with 19 bases between. The CDR3 nucleotides read TGTGCCAGCACCTCGACGACGACGATCACTGAAAAACTGTTTTTT. Translating gives CASTSTTTITEKLFF.

Comments on this clonotype: Its ends do not fully match the called genes, so a read error is possible. DNA for the CDR3: TGTGCCAGCAGCTTAGGACAGGCAGTATACGAGCAATACTTC. It codes for CASSLGQAVYEQYF. The chain couples TRBV7-9 to TRBJ2-7; maybe TRBD1 (6 bases). This CDR3 region has 14 residues. CDR1 and CDR2 (germline): SEHNR, FQNEAQ (reference sequence).

Points on this clonotype: Possible read error: a much larger clone is one base away. The gene calls are TRBV6-1 and TRBJ1-4; TRBD1 matches at 7 bases. Germline lookup yields CDR1 MNHNS and CDR2 SASEGT. The CDR3 covers 14 residues. The CDR3 loop is CAISRQGFNEKLFF. CDR3 in DNA: TGTGCCATCAGTCGACAGGGTTTTAATGAAAAACTGTTTTTT.